This T cell receptor (beta chain) was sequenced for a study of blood T cells in healthy people across ages. About the study: Through template switching, about one barcoded beta molecule was captured per two T cells, as measured in model experiments.

The CDR3 sequence is 15 residues long. Germline V gives CDR1 SGDLS, CDR2 YYNGEE. Trimming removed 4 bases from V and 8 bases from J, with 19 bases in between. The use of a sample-barcoded 5' primer and a J-beta primer mix characterized a second PCR of roughly 6 to 12 cycles. A template-switch adaptor with 12 random nucleotides tagged each cDNA molecule. TCRdb re-called the 5' RACE reads with MiXCR, one entry per CDR3 protein. The sample lists 1.5 million to 2 million distinct CDR3 sequences, roughly 30% occurring once. Many counts were recorded for this clonotype. This rearrangement joins TRBV9 to TRBJ2-1, with D possibly TRBD2 on 6 matching bases. This receptor was identified in a woman younger than 45 in good health. The sequencing sample was made of blood. This CDR3 reads CASSRRGLALDEQFF. The CDR3 nucleotides are TGTGCCAGCAGCAGACGAGGGCTAGCGCTCGATGAGCAGTTCTTC.